This TCR beta chain was documented in a study of identical twins (dated by TCRdb to 2015 to 2016). Describing the broader study: To test whether fetal clonotypes persist, the study used deep sequencing on TCR alpha and beta repertoires from monozygotic twins, unrelated adults of various ages, and cord blood. To rule out contamination, replicate twin experiments were performed at different times with different library preparation protocols. The paper's findings and limits, for the study overall: Compared with coincidental sharing between unrelated individuals, out-of-frame TCR alpha sequences shared between twins had an excess of sequences with low generation probability. In monozygotic twins, out-of-frame TCR alpha sharing was systematically underestimated by recombination models, although the models agreed with sharing between unrelated individuals. Invariant T cells such as MAIT and iNKT could partly confound zero-insertion analyses, although diverse VJ usage argued against such confounding for most clonotypes. Fewer insertions were carried by abundant cord blood beta clonotypes; a weaker similar trend was observed in young adult naive repertoires, while no such trend was observed in memory repertoires. Conclusions relied on cross-sectional statistical analysis, since the same donors could not be followed over many years. The excess sharing between twins in beta out-of-frame sequences was weaker because fewer shared sequences reduced the signal-to-noise ratio.

The library relied on 5' RACE. The sequencing machine was an Illumina HiSeq 2000. A universal primer binding site was introduced by template switching, and a unique molecular identifier was present in the final cDNA, enabling accurate counting of TCR cDNA molecules. Specific primers in the conserved constant-segment region were used to synthesize first-strand cDNA for TCR alpha and beta chains. To control for contamination, every cDNA library carried two barcodes: a SMART-Mk sample barcode plus Illumina barcodes. TruSeq adapter sequences, together with Illumina sample barcodes, were added in two successive PCR steps. Sequencing of the TCR alpha and beta cDNA libraries was done on the Illumina HiSeq platform using custom primers. Concerning the study's data processing: Raw reads were processed with MiGEC to extract unique molecular identifiers, and MiXCR was used to determine CDR3 positions. Recombination models were inferred per individual with the repgenHMM and IGoR tools using an EM algorithm. The analysis of shared clonotypes was done with the tcR package in R, with sharing normalized by the product of cloneset sizes. Out-of-frame nonproductive sequences were analyzed to study raw recombination free of thymic and clonal selection effects. TCRdb itself trimmed the public reads at Q25 with fastp, ran MiXCR and retained productive beta chains. CDR3 protein duplicates are merged, each entry listing the most common genes and DNA. In this record, the V and J calls reflect TCRdb's handling and not the investigators' own analysis. The sample yields hundreds of thousands of distinct CDR3 sequences; about 20% were counted once. The ten largest clones take up roughly 14% of the sample.

A remark on this clonotype: The target of this receptor is not known. Qualities for individual bases were not recorded, and no much larger clone is one base off.

Looking up the germline V gene (reference sequence) yields CDR1 MNHEY and CDR2 SMNVEV. From the cysteine through the phenylalanine, the CDR3 covers 15 amino acids. Only the CDR3 portion is preserved as DNA: 45 bases, with reading frame beginning at the first base. V gives up 3 bases and J gives up 1 base, and the segment between their germline ends measures 11 bases. Every donor in the study was a healthy Caucasian. Three pairs of female monozygotic twins, all aged roughly 18 to 29 years, were included in the twin cohort. Peripheral blood mononuclear cells were the source from which RNA for the TCR libraries was isolated. In addition, the sample was reused for a study of T cells expressing NK-cell markers. From that second study: Eight or nine donors provided sorted CD3+CD56+NKG2C+, CD3+CD56+NKG2C- and CD3+CD56-NKG2C+ T-cell subsets, whose TCR beta-chain repertoires were profiled. Seven of the eight sequenced donors were HCMV-seropositive and one was HCMV-seronegative. In several experiments an anti-gammadeltaTCR antibody was added to restrict sorting to alphabetaTCR-expressing T cells. For five or six donors, the dominant CD3+CD56+NKG2C+ clonotypes were among the top 10 CD8+ clonotypes and accounted for about 1.0-7.5% of CD8+ T cells. Those dominant clonotypes were again the most abundant among CD3+CD56-NKG2C+ cells in several donors, at about 25-60.1%. It remained unclear whether the expanded NKG2C-expressing T cell clones were specific for HCMV antigens. All eight donors whose samples were sequenced were randomly selected healthy volunteers, three of them men and five women. HCMV-specific IgG was detected in serum with a commercial ELISA kit to determine HCMV serostatus. For five or six donors, unsorted PBMC were also used to sequence bulk peripheral blood T-cell repertoires. MIGEC handled demultiplexing of the reads and grouping by UMI, while MiTCR was used to assemble and quantify clonotypes. To remove erroneous sequences, TCR cDNA sequences were retained only when supported by two or more reads. Downstream repertoire analysis used the tcR package, and clonotypes were matched across fractions by CDR3 nucleotide sequence plus V segment. VDJmatch was used to annotate antigen specificity against VDJdb, with one amino acid substitution allowed in CDR3.

This sequence originates from a woman aged 18-29 years in good health. The sequence is built from TRBV27 and TRBJ2-3, with an unclear D gene assignment. Specimen: PBMCs. In nucleotide form, the sequence is TGTGCCAGCAGTTTGCCTAACCGCGGCACAGATACGCAGTATTTT. This gives the protein CASSLPNRGTDTQYF.